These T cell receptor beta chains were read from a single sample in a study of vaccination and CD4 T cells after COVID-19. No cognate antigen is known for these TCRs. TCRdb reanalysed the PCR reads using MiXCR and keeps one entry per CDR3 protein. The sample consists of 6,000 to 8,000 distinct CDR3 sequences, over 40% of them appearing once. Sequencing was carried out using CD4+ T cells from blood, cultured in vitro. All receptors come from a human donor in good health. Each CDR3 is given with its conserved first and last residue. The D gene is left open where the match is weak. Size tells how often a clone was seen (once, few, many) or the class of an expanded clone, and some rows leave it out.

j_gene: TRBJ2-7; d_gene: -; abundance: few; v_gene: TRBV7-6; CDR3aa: CASSLARTASYEQYF; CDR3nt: TGTGCCAGCAGCTTAGCGAGGACAGCGAGTTACGAGCAGTACTTC
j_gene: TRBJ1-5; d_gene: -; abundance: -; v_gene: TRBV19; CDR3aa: CASWRGGQGQPQHF; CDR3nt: TGTGCCAGTTGGAGAGGGGGTCAGGGACAGCCCCAGCATTTT
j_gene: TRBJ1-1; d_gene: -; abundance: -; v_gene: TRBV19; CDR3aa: CASKMALDTEAFF; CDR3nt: TGTGCCAGTAAAATGGCCCTGGACACTGAAGCTTTCTTT
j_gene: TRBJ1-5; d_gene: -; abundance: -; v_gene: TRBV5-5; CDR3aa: CASSLLQVVGQPQHF; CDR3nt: TGTGCCAGCAGCTTGCTACAGGTGGTGGGTCAGCCCCAGCATTTT
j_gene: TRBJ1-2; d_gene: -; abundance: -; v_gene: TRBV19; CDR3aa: CASKPLYTVNYGYTF; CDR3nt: TGTGCCAGCAAGCCCCTATACACAGTTAACTATGGCTACACCTTC
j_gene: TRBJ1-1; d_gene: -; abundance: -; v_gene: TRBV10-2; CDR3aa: CASSILSSAPEAFF; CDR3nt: TGCGCCAGCAGTATTCTCTCCTCGGCCCCTGAAGCTTTCTTT
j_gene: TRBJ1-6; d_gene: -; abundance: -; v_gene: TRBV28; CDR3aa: CASSLSSSLSPLHF; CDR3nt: TGTGCCAGCAGTTTAAGTTCTTCCTTGTCACCCCTCCACTTT
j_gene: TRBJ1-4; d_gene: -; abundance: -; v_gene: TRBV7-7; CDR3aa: CASSLVQEREKLFF; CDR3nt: TGTGCCAGCAGCTTAGTCCAAGAACGGGAAAAACTGTTTTTT
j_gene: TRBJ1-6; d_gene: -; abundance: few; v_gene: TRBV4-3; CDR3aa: CASSQGGGSNSPLHF; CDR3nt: TGCGCCAGCAGCCAGGGGGGGGGTAGCAATTCACCCCTCCACTTT
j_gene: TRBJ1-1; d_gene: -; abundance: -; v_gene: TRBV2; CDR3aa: CASSERGRGRRNTEAFF; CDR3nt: TGTGCCAGCAGCGAAAGGGGCAGGGGCCGCAGGAACACTGAAGCTTTCTTT
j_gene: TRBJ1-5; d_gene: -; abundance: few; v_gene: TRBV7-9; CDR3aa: CASSLGGQPQHF; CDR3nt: TGTGCCAGCAGCTTAGGGGGTCAGCCCCAGCATTTT
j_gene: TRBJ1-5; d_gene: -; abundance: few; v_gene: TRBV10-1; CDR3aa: CASSESGSCNQPQHF; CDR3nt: TGCGCCAGCAGTGAATCGGGTTCGTGCAATCAGCCCCAGCATTTT
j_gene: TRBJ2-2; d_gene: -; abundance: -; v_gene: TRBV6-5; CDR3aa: CASSYFLSGELFF; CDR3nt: TGTGCCAGCAGTTACTTTCTTTCCGGGGAGCTGTTTTTT
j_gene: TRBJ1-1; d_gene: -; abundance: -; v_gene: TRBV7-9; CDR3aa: CASSLGGQGSTEAFF; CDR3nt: TGTGCCAGCAGCTTGGGGGGGCAGGGGAGCACTGAAGCTTTCTTT
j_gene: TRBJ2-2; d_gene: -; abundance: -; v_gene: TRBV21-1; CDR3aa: CSRYGRALNTGELFF; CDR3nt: TGTTCCCGGTACGGGAGGGCTTTGAACACCGGGGAGCTGTTTTTT
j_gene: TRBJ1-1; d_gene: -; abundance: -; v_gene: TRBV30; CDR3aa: CAWMEYGGTEAFF; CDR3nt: TGTGCCTGGATGGAGTACGGGGGCACTGAAGCTTTCTTT
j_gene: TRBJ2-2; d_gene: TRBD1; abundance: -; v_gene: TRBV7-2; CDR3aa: CASSEDRGRRTGELFF; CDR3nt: TGTGCCAGCAGCGAAGACAGGGGGCGCCGAACCGGGGAGCTGTTTTTT
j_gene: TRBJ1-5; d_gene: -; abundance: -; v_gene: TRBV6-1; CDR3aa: CASSVSGTNQPQHF; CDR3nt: TGTGCCAGCAGTGTGTCCGGGACCAATCAGCCCCAGCATTTT
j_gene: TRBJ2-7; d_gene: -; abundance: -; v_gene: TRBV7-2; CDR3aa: CASSLIRARYEQYF; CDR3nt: TGTGCCAGCAGCTTAATCAGGGCCCGGTACGAGCAGTACTTC
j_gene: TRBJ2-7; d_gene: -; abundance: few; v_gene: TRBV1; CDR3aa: CTSSQDGARPYEQYF; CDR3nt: TGCACCAGCAGCCAAGATGGCGCCAGACCCTACGAGCAGTACTTC
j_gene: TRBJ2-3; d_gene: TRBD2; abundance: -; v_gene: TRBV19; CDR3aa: CASSWRGGAGDTQYF; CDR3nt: TGTGCCAGTAGTTGGCGCGGGGGGGCAGGGGATACGCAGTATTTT
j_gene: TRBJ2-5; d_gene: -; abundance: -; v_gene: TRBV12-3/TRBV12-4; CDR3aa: CASSVGTTQETQYF; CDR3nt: TGTGCCAGCAGTGTCGGGACAACGCAAGAGACCCAGTACTTC
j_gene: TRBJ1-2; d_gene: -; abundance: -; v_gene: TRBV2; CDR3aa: CASSEFLGHSNYGYTF; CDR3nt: TGTGCCAGCAGTGAATTCCTGGGACATTCTAACTATGGCTACACCTTC
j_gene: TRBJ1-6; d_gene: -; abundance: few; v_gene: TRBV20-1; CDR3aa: CSARVPIGRLIGSPLHF; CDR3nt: TGCAGTGCTAGAGTTCCCATCGGCCGCCTTATTGGTTCACCCCTCCACTTT
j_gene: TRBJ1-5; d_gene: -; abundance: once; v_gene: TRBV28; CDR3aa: CASSDPGQPQHF; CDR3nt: TGTGCCAGCAGCGACCCAGGTCAGCCCCAGCATTTT
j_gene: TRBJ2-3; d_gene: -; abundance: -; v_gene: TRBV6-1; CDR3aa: CASSTRTARGTDTQYF; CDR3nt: TGTGCCAGCAGTACACGGACGGCTCGGGGCACAGATACGCAGTATTTT
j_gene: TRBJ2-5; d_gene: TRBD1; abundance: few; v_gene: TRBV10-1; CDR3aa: CASSTGQGGETQYF; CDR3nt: TGCGCCAGCAGTACCGGACAGGGTGGCGAGACCCAGTACTTC
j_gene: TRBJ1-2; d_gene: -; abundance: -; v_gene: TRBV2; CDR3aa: CASSGGSGYTF; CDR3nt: TGTGCCAGCAGTGGGGGGAGCGGCTACACCTTC
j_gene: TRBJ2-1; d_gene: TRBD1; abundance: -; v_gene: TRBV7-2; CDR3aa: CASTPHPGQESNEQFF; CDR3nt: TGTGCCAGCACCCCTCACCCGGGACAGGAGTCGAATGAGCAGTTCTTC
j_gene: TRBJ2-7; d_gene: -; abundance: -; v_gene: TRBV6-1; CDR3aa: CASSGGGGTQLEMDFSYEQYF; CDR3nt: TGTGCCAGCAGTGGGGGCGGTGGGACTCAGCTCGAAATGGATTTTAGCTACGAGCAGTACTTC
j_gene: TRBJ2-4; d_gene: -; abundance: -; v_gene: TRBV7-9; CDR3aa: CASSPLVGAENIQYF; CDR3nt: TGTGCCAGCAGCCCTTTGGTGGGGGCTGAAAACATTCAGTACTTC
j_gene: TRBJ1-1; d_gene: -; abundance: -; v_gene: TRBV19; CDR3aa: CASSIGQSNTEAFF; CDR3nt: TGTGCCAGTAGTATAGGGCAGTCTAACACTGAAGCTTTCTTT
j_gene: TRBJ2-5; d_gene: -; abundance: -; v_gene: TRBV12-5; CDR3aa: CASGGSNHPQYF; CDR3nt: TGTGCTAGTGGCGGGAGCAACCACCCCCAGTACTTC
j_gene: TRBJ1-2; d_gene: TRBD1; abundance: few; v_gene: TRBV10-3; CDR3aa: CAIRGDRRTYGYTF; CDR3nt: TGTGCCATCAGGGGGGACAGAAGGACCTATGGCTACACCTTC
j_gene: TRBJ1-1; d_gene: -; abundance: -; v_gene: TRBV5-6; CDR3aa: CASSLGANTEAFF; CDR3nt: TGTGCCAGCAGCTTGGGGGCGAACACTGAAGCTTTCTTT
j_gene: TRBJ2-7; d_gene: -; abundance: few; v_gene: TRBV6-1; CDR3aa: CASSLSQYEQYF; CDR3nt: TGTGCCAGCAGTCTTAGTCAGTACGAGCAGTACTTC
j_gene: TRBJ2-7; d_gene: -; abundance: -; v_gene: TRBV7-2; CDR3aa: CASTLQGYYEQYF; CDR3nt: TGTGCCAGCACGCTACAGGGCTACTACGAGCAGTACTTC
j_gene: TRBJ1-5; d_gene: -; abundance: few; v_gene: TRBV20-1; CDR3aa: CSATHYSNQPQHF; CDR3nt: TGCAGTGCTACCCATTATAGCAATCAGCCCCAGCATTTT
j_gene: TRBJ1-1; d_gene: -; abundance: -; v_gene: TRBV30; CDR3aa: CACQSDLNTEAFF; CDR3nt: TGTGCCTGTCAGTCCGATCTGAACACTGAAGCTTTCTTT
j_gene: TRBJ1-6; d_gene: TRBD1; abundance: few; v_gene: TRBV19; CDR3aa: CASSIGSGGNSPLHF; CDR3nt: TGTGCCAGTAGTATCGGGTCAGGGGGTAATTCACCCCTCCACTTT
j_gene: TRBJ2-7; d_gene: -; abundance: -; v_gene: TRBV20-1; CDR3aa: CSARDSSQVLGQYF; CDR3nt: TGCAGTGCTAGAGATTCATCCCAGGTTCTTGGGCAGTACTTC
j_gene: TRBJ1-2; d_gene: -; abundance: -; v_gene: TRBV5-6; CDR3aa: CASSTAGSNYGYTF; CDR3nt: TGTGCCAGCAGCACTGCAGGTAGTAACTATGGCTACACCTTC
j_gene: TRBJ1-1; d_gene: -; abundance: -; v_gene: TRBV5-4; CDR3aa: CASSLWFQGRAFF; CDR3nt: TGTGCCAGCAGCTTGTGGTTTCAGGGTCGAGCTTTCTTT
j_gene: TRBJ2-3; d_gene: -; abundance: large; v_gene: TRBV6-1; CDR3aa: CASSVRLGWDTQYF; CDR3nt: TGTGCCAGCAGTGTTAGGCTAGGGTGGGATACGCAGTATTTT
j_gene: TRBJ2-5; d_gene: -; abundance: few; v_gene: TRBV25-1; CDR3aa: CASSGGLGTQYF; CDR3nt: TGTGCCAGCAGTGGGGGATTGGGGACCCAGTACTTC
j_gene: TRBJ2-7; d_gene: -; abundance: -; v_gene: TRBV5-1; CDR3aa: CASSRDQIRGYEQYF; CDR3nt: TGCGCCAGCAGTCGGGACCAAATAAGGGGGTACGAGCAGTACTTC
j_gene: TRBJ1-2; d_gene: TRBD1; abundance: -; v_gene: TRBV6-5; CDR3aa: CASSYIRTGGNYGYTF; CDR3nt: TGTGCCAGCAGTTACATCCGGACAGGGGGCAACTATGGCTACACCTTC
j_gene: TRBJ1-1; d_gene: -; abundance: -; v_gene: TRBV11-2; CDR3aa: CASEMNTEAFF; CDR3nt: TGTGCCAGCGAAATGAACACTGAAGCTTTCTTT